This entry is about one T cell receptor beta chain. As yet, its antigen is unknown. UMIs accompanied the 5'RACE template switching by which TCR beta cDNA was made. TCRdb re-called the 5' RACE reads and gives one entry per CDR3 protein, without DNA. This listing includes 350,000 to 400,000 distinct CDR3 sequences. These data belong to a study of T cells expressing NK-cell markers. Overall study context: Underlying the TCR beta repertoires were sorted CD3+CD56+NKG2C+, CD3+CD56+NKG2C- and CD3+CD56-NKG2C+ T cells. Seven sequenced donors out of eight were HCMV-seropositive, one seronegative.

Germline V lookup: CDR1 SEHNR, CDR2 FQNEAQ (reference sequence). This CDR3 spans 17 amino acids. Study-wide results and limits: Of the CD8+ T cell pool in about 6 donors, roughly 1.0-7.5% was accounted for by dominant NKG2C+ clonotypes.

V is TRBV7-9 and J is TRBJ2-3; no DNA is available, so the TRBD2 call from TCRdb remains unchecked. The clonotype was recovered from a woman aged 50 to 60 in good health. Sequences were obtained from blood T cells: a sorted CD56 or NKG2C T cell subset, CD4+ or CD8+ T cells, or bulk PBMC T cells (not recorded which). The CDR3: CASSPLLAGYSTDTQYF.